The clone carrying this T cell receptor (beta chain) was seen just once. This sample is drawn from a study of blood T cell repertoires in COVID-19. Study as a whole: T cells, B-cell-depleted T cells, or PBMCs supplied cDNA or gDNA.

Per the original methods: Counts of nucleated cells, estimated from reference gene primer amplification, were obtained. The method was immunoSEQ multiplex PCR; TCRdb's version includes in-frame clones alone and lacks a portion of them. The V and J calls and the clone size are those of that table, but D and trimming were determined from the DNA. The sample carries tens of thousands of clones, 70% to 90% recorded once. CDR3 length: 14 residues. Trimming took off 2 bases at V and 6 bases at J, with 12 bases between the two ends. In germline, CDR1 is SGHKS, CDR2 YYEKEE (reference sequence). The V call is TRBV5-5, the J call TRBJ2-1, with D possibly being TRBD1 (5 bases). The sequenced material came from peripheral blood. This receptor was obtained from a woman of 80 years or more with acute or convalescent COVID-19. The CDR3 coding sequence is TGTGCCAGCAGCTTTGGGGATCAGGGCAATGAGCAGTTCTTC. Translating it yields CASSFGDQGNEQFF. Based on the CDR3 plus reference TRBV5-5 and TRBJ2-1, the full variable domain is DAGVTQSPTHLIKTRGQQVTLRCSPISGHKSVSWYQQVLGQGPQFIFQYYEKEERGRGNFPDRFSARQFPNYSSELNVNALLLGDSALYLCASSFGDQGNEQFFGPGTRLTVL.